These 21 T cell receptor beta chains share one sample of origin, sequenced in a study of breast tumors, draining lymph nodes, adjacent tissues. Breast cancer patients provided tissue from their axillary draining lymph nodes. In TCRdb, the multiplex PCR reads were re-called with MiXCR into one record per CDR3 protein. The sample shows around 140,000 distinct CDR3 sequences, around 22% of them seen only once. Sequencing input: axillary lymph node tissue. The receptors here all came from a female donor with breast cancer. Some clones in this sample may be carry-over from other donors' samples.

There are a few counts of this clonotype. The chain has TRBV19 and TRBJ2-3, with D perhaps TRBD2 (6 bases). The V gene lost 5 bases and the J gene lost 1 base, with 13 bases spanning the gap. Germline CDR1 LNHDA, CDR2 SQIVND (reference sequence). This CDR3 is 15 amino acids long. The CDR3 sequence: CASSPQGRRTDTQYF. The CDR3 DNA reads TGTGCCAGTAGTCCTCAAGGGAGGCGCACAGATACGCAGTATTTT.

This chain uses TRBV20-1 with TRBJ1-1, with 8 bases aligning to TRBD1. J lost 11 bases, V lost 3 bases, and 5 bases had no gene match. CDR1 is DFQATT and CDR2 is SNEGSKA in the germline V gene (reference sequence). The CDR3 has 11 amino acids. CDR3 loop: CSARQGATAFF. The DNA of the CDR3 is TGCAGTGCTAGGCAGGGGGCGACTGCTTTCTTT.

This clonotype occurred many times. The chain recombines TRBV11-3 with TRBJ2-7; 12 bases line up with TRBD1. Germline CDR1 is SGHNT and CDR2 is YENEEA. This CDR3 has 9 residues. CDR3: CVSRGQGAV. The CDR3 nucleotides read TGTGTCAGCAGGGGACAGGGGGCAGTC.

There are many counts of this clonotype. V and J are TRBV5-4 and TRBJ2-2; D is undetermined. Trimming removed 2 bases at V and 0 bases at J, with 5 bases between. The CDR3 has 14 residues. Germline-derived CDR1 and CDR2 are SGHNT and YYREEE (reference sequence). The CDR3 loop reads CASSFRTNTGELFF. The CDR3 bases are TGTGCCAGCAGCTTTAGGACGAACACCGGGGAGCTGTTTTTT.

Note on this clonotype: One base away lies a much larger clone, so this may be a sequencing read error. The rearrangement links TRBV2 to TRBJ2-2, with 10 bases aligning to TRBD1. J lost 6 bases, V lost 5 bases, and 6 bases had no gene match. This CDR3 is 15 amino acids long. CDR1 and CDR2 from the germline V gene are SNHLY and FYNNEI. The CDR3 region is CASSRTGGYAGELFF. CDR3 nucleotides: TGTGCCAGCAGTCGGACAGGGGGGTACGCCGGGGAGCTGTTTTTT.

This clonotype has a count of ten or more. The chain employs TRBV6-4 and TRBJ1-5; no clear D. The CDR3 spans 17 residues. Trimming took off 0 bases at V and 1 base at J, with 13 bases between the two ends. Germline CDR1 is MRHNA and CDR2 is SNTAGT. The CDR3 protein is CASSDSRTPTSNQPQHF. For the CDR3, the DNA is TGTGCCAGCAGTGACTCCCGGACTCCGACCAGCAATCAGCCCCAGCATTTT.

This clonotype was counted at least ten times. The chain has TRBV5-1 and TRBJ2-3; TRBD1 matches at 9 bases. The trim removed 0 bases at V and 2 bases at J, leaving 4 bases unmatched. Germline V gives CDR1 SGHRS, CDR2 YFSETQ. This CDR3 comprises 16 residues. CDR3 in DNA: TGCGCCAGCAGCTTGGAGGGACAGGGATTCACAGATACGCAGTATTTT. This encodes CASSLEGQGFTDTQYF.

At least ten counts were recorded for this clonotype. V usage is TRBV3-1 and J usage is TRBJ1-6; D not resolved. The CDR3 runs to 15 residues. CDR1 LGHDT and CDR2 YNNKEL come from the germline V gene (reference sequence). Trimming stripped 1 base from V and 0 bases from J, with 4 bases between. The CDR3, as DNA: TGTGCCAGCAGCCAAGGGGGCTCCTATAATTCACCCCTCCACTTT. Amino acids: CASSQGGSYNSPLHF.

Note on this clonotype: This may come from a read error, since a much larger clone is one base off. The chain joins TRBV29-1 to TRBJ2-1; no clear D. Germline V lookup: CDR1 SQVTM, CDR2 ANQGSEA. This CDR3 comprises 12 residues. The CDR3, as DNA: TGCAGCGCGCACCGGTCCTACAGTGAGCAGTTCTTC. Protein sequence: CSAHRSYSEQFF.

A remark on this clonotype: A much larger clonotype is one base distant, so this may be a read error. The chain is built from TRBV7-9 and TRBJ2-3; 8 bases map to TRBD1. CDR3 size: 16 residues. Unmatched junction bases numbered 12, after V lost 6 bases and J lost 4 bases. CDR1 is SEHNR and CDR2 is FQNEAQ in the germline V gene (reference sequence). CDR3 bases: TGTGCCAGCAGACAAGGGACAGGCGCAGGCTCAGATACGCAGTATTTT. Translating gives CASRQGTGAGSDTQYF.

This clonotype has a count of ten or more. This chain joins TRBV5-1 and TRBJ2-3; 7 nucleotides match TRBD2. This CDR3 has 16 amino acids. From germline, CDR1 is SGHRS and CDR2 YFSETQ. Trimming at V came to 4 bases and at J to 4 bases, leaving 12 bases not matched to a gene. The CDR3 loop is CASSPGELAIPDTQYF. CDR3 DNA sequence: TGCGCCAGCAGCCCCGGGGAACTAGCGATTCCAGATACGCAGTATTTT.

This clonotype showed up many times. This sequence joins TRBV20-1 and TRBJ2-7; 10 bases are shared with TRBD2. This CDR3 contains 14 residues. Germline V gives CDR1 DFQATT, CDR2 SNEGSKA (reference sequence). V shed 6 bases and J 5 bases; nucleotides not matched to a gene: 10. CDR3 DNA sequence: TGCAGTGCAGAACAAGCGGGAGGGCCCGACGAGCAGTACTTC. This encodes CSAEQAGGPDEQYF.

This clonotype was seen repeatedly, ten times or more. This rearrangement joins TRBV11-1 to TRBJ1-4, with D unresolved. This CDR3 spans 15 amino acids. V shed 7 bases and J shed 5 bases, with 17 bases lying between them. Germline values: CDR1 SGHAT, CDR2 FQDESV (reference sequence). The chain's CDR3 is CASTKRTGRNEKLFF. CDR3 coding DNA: TGTGCCAGCACTAAGAGGACCGGAAGAAATGAAAAACTGTTTTTT.

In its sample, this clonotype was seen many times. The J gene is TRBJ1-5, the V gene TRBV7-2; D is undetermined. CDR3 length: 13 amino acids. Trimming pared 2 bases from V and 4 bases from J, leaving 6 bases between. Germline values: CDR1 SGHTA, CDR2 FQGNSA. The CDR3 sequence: CASSLTANQPQHF. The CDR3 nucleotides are TGTGCCAGCAGCTTAACGGCGAATCAGCCCCAGCATTTT.

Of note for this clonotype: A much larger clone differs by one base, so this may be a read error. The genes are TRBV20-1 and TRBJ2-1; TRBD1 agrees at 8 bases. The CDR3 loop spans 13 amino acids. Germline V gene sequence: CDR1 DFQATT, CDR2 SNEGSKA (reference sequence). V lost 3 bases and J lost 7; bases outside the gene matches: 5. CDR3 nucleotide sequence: TGCAGTGCTAGCTCGGACAGGGTGAATGAGCAGTTCTTC. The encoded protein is CSASSDRVNEQFF.

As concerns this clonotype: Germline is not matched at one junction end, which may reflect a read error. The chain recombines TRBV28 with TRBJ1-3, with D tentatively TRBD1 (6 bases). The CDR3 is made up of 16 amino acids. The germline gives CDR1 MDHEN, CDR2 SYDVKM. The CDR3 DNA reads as TGTGCCAGCAGTTTCCCCGGGGGCCCATCTGGAAGCACCATATATTTT. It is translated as CASSFPGGPSGSTIYF.

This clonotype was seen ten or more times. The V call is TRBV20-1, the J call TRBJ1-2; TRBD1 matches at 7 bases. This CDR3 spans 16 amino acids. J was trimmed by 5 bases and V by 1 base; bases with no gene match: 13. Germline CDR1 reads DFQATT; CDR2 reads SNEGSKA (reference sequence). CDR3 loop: CSARASGAGGWYGYTF. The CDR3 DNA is TGCAGTGCTAGAGCCTCGGGGGCAGGGGGTTGGTATGGCTACACCTTC.

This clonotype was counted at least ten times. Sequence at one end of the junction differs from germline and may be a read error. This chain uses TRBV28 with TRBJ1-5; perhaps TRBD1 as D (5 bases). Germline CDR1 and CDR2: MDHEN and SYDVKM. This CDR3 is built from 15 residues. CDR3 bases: TGCGCCAGCAGCTTGGGGGGGAATAGCAATCAGCCCCAGCATTTT. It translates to CASSLGGNSNQPQHF.

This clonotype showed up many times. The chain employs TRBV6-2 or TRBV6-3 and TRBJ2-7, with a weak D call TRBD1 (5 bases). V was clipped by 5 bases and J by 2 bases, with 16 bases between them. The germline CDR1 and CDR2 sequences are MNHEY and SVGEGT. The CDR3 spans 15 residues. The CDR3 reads CASSKTRLGAYEQYF. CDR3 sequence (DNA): TGTGCCAGCAGTAAGACCCGGTTAGGGGCCTACGAGCAGTACTTC.

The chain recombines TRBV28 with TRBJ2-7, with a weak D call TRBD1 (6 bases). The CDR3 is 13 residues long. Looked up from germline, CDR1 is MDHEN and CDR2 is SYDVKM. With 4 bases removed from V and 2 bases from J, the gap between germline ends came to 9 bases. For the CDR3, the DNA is TGTGCCAGCAGTTCACAGGGTACCTACGAGCAGTACTTC. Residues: CASSSQGTYEQYF.

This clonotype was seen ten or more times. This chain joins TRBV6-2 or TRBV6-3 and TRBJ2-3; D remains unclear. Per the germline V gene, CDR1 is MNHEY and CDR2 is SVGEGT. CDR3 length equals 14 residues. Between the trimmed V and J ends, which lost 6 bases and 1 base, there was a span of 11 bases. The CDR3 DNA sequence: TGTGCCAGCAGCCAGAGTAGGCGCACAGATACGCAGTATTTT. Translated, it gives CASSQSRRTDTQYF.